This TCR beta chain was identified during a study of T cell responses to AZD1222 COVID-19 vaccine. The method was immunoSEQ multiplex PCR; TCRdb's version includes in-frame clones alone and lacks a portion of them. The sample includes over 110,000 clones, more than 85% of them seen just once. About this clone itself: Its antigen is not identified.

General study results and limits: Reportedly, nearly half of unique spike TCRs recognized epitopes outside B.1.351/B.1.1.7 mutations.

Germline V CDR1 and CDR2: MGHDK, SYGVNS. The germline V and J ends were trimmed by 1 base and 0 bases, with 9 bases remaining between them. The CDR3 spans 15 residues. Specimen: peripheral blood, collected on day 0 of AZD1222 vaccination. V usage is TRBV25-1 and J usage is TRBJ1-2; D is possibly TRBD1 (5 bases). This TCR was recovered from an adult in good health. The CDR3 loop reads CASSEFRGANYGYTF. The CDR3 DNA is TGTGCCAGCAGTGAATTTCGGGGGGCTAACTATGGCTACACCTTC.